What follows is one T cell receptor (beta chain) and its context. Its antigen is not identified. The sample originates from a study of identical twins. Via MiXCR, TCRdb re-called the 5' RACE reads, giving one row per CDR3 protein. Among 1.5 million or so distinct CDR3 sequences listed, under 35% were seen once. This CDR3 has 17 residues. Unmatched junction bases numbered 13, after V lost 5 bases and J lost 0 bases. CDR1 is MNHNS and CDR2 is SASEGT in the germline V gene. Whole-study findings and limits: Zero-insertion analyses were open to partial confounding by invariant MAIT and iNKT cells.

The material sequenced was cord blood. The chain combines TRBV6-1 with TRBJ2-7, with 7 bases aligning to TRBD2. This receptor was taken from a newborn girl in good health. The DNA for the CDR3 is TGTGCCAGCAGTAGAAATCCCCAGCGGGGAACCTCCTACGAGCAGTACTTC. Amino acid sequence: CASSRNPQRGTSYEQYF.